This record covers a single T cell receptor beta chain. Sequencing was performed with immunoSEQ multiplex PCR; in TCRdb, only in-frame clones are kept and a portion is missing. The top ten clones hold 6% to 8% of a sample with 25,000 to 35,000 clones, 80% to 90% of them seen once. These data are taken from a study of T cell changes during pregnancy in multiple sclerosis. This CDR3 has 14 amino acids. CDR1 is MRHNA and CDR2 is SNTAGT in the germline V gene. J lost 4 bases, V lost 3 bases, and 3 bases had no gene match. This receptor was taken from a female donor with multiple sclerosis, enrolled in a pregnancy study. The sample here was CD8+ T cells from peripheral blood mononuclear cells, taken in the second trimester of pregnancy. The gene calls are TRBV6-4 and TRBJ2-3; 8 bases are shared with TRBD1. The CDR3 loop reads CASSDSQGADTQYF. The DNA of the CDR3 is TGTGCCAGCAGTGATTCACAGGGGGCAGATACGCAGTATTTT.